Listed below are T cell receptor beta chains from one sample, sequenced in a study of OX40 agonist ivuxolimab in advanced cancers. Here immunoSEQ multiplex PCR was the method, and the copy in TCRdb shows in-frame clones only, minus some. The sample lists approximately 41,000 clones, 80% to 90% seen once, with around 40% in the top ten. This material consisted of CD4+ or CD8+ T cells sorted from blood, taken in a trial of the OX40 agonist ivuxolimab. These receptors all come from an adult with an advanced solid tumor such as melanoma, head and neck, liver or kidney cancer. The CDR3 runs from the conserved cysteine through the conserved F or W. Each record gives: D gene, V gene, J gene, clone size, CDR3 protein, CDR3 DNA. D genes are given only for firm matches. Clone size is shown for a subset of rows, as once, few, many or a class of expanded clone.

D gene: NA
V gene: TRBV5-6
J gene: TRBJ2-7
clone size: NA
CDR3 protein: CASSLAQTPYEQYF
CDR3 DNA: TGTGCCAGCAGCTTGGCACAGACTCCCTACGAGCAGTACTTC

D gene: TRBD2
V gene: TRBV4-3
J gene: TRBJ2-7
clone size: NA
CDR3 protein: CASSQDLGLAGGSYEQYF
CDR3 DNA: TGCGCCAGCAGCCAAGATTTGGGACTAGCGGGGGGCTCCTACGAGCAGTACTTC

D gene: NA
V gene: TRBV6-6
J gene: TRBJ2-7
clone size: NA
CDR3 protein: CASSYQTGIVAYEQYF
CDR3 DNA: TGTGCCAGCAGTTACCAGACAGGTATTGTCGCCTACGAGCAGTACTTC

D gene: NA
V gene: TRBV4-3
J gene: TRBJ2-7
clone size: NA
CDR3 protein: CASSQSPGLSYEQYF
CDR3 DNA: TGCGCCAGCAGCCAATCCCCGGGACTCTCCTACGAGCAGTACTTC

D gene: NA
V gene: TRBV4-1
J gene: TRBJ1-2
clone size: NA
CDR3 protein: CASSQGTGHYGYTF
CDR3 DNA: TGCGCCAGCAGCCAAGGAACAGGGCACTATGGCTACACCTTC

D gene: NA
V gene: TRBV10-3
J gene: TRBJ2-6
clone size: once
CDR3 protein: CAISGPSPSGANVLTF
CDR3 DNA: TGTGCCATCTCCGGCCCTAGCCCTTCTGGGGCCAACGTCCTGACTTTC

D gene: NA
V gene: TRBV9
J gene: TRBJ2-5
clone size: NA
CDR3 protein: CASSGGTLAQETQYF
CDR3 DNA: TGTGCCAGCAGCGGAGGGACACTGGCCCAAGAGACCCAGTACTTC

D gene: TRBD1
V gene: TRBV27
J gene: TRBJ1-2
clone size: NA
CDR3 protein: CASSLTGWYGYTF
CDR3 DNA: TGTGCCAGCAGCCTGACAGGGTGGTATGGCTACACCTTC

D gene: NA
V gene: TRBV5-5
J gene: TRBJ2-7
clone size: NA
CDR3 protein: CASSSLYEQYF
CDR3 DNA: TGTGCCAGCAGCTCGCTCTACGAGCAGTACTTC

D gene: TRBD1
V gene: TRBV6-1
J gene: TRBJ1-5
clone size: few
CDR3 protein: CASSATGGQGSVGLGQPQHF
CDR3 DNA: TGTGCCAGCAGTGCTACAGGGGGGCAAGGGTCAGTAGGATTGGGTCAGCCCCAGCATTTT

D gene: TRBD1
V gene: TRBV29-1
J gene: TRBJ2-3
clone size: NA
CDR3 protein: CSVESSPQGADTQYF
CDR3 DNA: TGCAGCGTTGAATCGTCCCCACAGGGGGCAGATACGCAGTATTTT

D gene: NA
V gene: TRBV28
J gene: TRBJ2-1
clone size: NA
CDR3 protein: CASSLTGKTNEQFF
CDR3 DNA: TGTGCCAGCAGTTTAACAGGGAAGACAAATGAGCAGTTCTTC